The 8 T cell receptor beta chains below all came from one sample that was sequenced in a study of metastatic and nonmetastatic thyroid tumors. TCRdb reprocessed the PCR reads via MiXCR. The table has about 4,900 clones, roughly 35% seen once. Not a single patient had been given any form of treatment at any point before undergoing thyroid surgery. Sequenced sample: adjacent normal tissue. The receptor source for this set is a male donor with papillary thyroid cancer or a benign thyroid nodule (not recorded which). Some clones in this sample may be carry-over from other donors' samples.

This clone was seen just once. This chain joins TRBV19 and TRBJ2-5, with D tentatively TRBD2 (6 bases). Trimming took off 5 bases at V and 7 bases at J, with 14 bases between the two ends. Per the germline V gene, CDR1 is LNHDA and CDR2 is SQIVND (reference sequence). CDR3 length equals 13 residues. The CDR3 spells CASSWGTSGTQYF. For the CDR3, the DNA is TGTGCCAGTAGTTGGGGGACTTCGGGGACCCAGTACTTC.

V is TRBV12-3 or TRBV12-4 and J is TRBJ1-6; D ambiguous. The V gene lost 5 bases and the J gene lost 8 bases, with 7 bases spanning the gap. CDR3 length equals 12 residues. DNA for the CDR3: TGTGCCAGCAGTCCCCGGGATTCACCCCTCCACTTT. Its protein is CASSPRDSPLHF.

This chain joins TRBV5-1 and TRBJ2-2; 9 nucleotides match TRBD1. The CDR3 extends over 17 amino acids. V was clipped by 6 bases and J by 4 bases; unmatched bases: 13. The germline gives CDR1 SGHRS, CDR2 YFSETQ. CDR3: CASTPSTGGSSTGELFF. CDR3 coding DNA: TGCGCCAGCACCCCGTCGACAGGGGGGAGTAGCACCGGGGAGCTGTTTTTT.

This clone is termed large. J is TRBJ1-2 and V is TRBV27; no clear D gene. The CDR3 extends over 12 amino acids. V dropped 7 bases and J dropped 2 bases, with 8 bases sitting between them. Germline assignment: CDR1 MNHEY and CDR2 SMNVEV (reference sequence). CDR3: CASIGGNYGYTF. The CDR3 DNA is TGTGCCAGCATAGGAGGGAACTATGGCTACACCTTC.

This clone has only a few counts. The chain uses TRBV9 and TRBJ2-7; maybe TRBD1 (5 bases). CDR1 and CDR2 from the germline V gene are SGDLS and YYNGEE. The ends were cut back, 0 bases at V and 4 bases at J, with 11 bases in the middle. The CDR3 is 14 residues long. CDR3 loop: CASSVDLGEYEQYF. The CDR3 region has the DNA TGTGCCAGCAGCGTAGATTTAGGGGAATACGAGCAGTACTTC.

There are a few counts of this clone. This rearrangement joins TRBV27 to TRBJ2-1, with D perhaps matching TRBD1 or TRBD2 (6 bases each). CDR3 length: 15 amino acids. V was cut by 6 bases and J by 9 bases, with 21 bases left in between. Germline lookup yields CDR1 MNHEY and CDR2 SMNVEV (reference sequence). The DNA for the CDR3 is TGTGCCAGCAGAAAAGGGGGGAGCCGCGGCGGTGAGCAGTTCTTC. The encoded protein is CASRKGGSRGGEQFF.

As for this clone: An end of the junction differs from the germline gene, which may be a read error. This chain joins TRBV6-4 and TRBJ2-1; 9 bases agree with TRBD2. There are 15 residues in the CDR3. Germline V gives CDR1 MRHNA, CDR2 SNTAGT. The CDR3 loop is CASSYSTSGHNEQFF. The CDR3 nucleotides read TGTGCCAGCAGTTACTCGACTAGCGGACACAATGAGCAGTTCTTC.

The V call is TRBV20-1, the J call TRBJ1-2; D unclear. With 0 bases removed from V and 2 bases from J, the gap between germline ends came to 10 bases. The length of the CDR3 is 14 residues. The germline CDR1 and CDR2 sequences are DFQATT and SNEGSKA (reference sequence). The CDR3 sequence: CSARDPVINYGYTF. The DNA of the CDR3 is TGCAGTGCTAGAGACCCAGTCATCAACTATGGCTACACCTTC.